These T cell receptor beta chains were read from a single sample in a study of shared clonotypes between healthy human individuals. The repertoire was sequenced with immunoSEQ multiplex PCR; TCRdb's copy has only in-frame clones and lacks some. The sample has about 1 million clones; about 70% are singletons. The sample taken for sequencing was memory CD4+ T cells sorted from blood. The receptors here all came from a young man in good health. The CDR3 runs from the conserved cysteine through the conserved F or W. A D gene is named only where the DNA matches it firmly. Clone size is stated in some rows and not others, as once, few, many or a class when expanded.

clone_size	d_call	v_call	j_call	cdr3_aa	cdr3_nt
few	TRBD1	TRBV5-6	TRBJ1-5	CASSLRGLSNQPQHF	TGTGCCAGCAGCTTAAGGGGGCTAAGCAATCAGCCCCAGCATTTT
-	TRBD2	TRBV11-2	TRBJ2-1	CASSLGLAGGQNNEQFF	TGTGCCAGCAGCTTGGGACTAGCGGGAGGGCAAAACAATGAGCAGTTCTTC
-	-	TRBV9	TRBJ1-2	CASSADPDGYGYTF	TGTGCCAGCAGTGCCGACCCGGACGGGTATGGCTACACCTTC
-	TRBD1	TRBV10-3	TRBJ1-6	CAISERVTGANSPLHF	TGTGCCATCAGTGAACGAGTGACAGGGGCGAATTCACCCCTCCACTTT
-	-	TRBV7-2	TRBJ2-3	CASSSPRPSTDTQYF	TGTGCCAGCAGCTCCCCCCGGCCTAGCACAGATACGCAGTATTTT
once	-	TRBV7-6	TRBJ1-1	CASSLGLQANTEAFF	TGTGCCAGCAGCTTGGGACTCCAGGCGAACACTGAAGCTTTCTTT
-	-	TRBV5-1	TRBJ2-1	CASSLIGRVSNEQFF	TGCGCCAGCAGCTTGATCGGCAGGGTGAGCAATGAGCAGTTCTTC
-	TRBD1	TRBV14	TRBJ2-7	CASPTGEPYEQYF	TGTGCCAGCCCGACAGGGGAACCCTACGAGCAGTACTTC
-	TRBD1	TRBV5-4	TRBJ1-2	CASSLIRTGVSLHGYTF	TGTGCCAGCAGCTTAATCCGGACAGGGGTCTCGCTACATGGCTACACCTTC
few	TRBD1	TRBV10-1	TRBJ1-6	CASSDGTGDSPLHF	TGCGCCAGCAGTGACGGGACAGGGGATTCACCCCTCCACTTT
-	-	TRBV7-7	TRBJ2-2	CASSLRLPGELFF	TGTGCTAGCAGCCTTAGACTTCCCGGGGAGCTGTTTTTT
-	-	TRBV30	TRBJ2-7	CAWTPGGGASYEQYF	TGTGCCTGGACACCCGGTGGGGGAGCCTCCTACGAGCAGTACTTC
-	-	TRBV7-9	TRBJ1-1	CASRRHLTGRNTEAFF	TGTGCCAGCAGACGTCACCTTACGGGCAGGAACACTGAAGCTTTCTTT
-	-	TRBV11-2	TRBJ2-5	CASSPGETQYF	TGTGCCAGCAGCCCGGGGGAGACCCAGTACTTC
-	TRBD2	TRBV5-1	TRBJ2-1	CASSLEGGGADEQFF	TGCGCCAGCAGCTTGGAAGGCGGGGGGGCCGATGAGCAGTTCTTC
few	-	TRBV10-3	TRBJ1-5	CAISPGANQPQHF	TGTGCCATCAGCCCAGGGGCCAATCAGCCCCAGCATTTT
-	-	TRBV6-5	TRBJ1-6	CASSPALGVGSPLHF	TGTGCCAGCAGCCCTGCCTTAGGGGTGGGTTCACCCCTCCACTTT
-	-	TRBV18	TRBJ1-5	CASSPRPAPLGRSNQPQHF	TGTGCCAGCTCACCACGGCCAGCTCCCCTTGGCCGAAGCAATCAGCCCCAGCATTTT
-	-	TRBV7-2	TRBJ2-2	CASSSQGMTGELFF	TGTGCCAGCAGCTCACAGGGTATGACCGGGGAGCTGTTTTTT
-	TRBD1	TRBV28	TRBJ1-3	CASSLGQSSGNTIYF	TGTGCCAGCAGTTTGGGACAGAGCTCTGGAAACACCATATATTTT
-	-	TRBV14	TRBJ2-1	CASSLGWTNEQFF	TGTGCCAGCAGCCTCGGCTGGACTAATGAGCAGTTCTTC
once	TRBD2	TRBV7-2	TRBJ2-2	CASSILAGVLTGELFF	TGTGCCAGCAGCATTCTAGCGGGAGTACTCACCGGGGAGCTGTTTTTT
-	-	TRBV11-2	TRBJ2-3	CASSPTRPYTDTQYF	TGTGCCAGCAGCCCCACCCGACCGTACACAGATACGCAGTATTTT
-	-	TRBV7-2	TRBJ1-1	CASSSTWNTEAFF	TGTGCCAGCAGCTCTACCTGGAACACTGAAGCTTTCTTT
-	-	TRBV10-3	TRBJ1-2	CAIWAGTNYGYTF	TGTGCCATCTGGGCAGGGACTAACTATGGCTACACCTTC
-	-	TRBV6-5	TRBJ1-1	CASLKATTMNTEAFF	TGTGCCAGCCTCAAGGCCACAACTATGAACACTGAAGCTTTCTTT
few	-	TRBV11-3	TRBJ2-7	CASSLDTGPSYEQYF	TGTGCCAGCAGCTTAGATACAGGGCCCTCCTACGAGCAGTACTTC
-	-	TRBV5-1	TRBJ1-5	CASSLNQGQPQHF	TGCGCCAGCAGCTTGAACCAGGGGCAGCCCCAGCATTTT
once	-	TRBV6-5	TRBJ2-7	CASTAAGTGEQYF	TGTGCCAGCACCGCGGCCGGGACGGGGGAGCAGTACTTC
-	TRBD2	TRBV6-5	TRBJ2-2	CASSLTSDGGELFF	TGTGCCAGCAGCCTAACTAGCGACGGCGGGGAGCTGTTTTTT
-	-	TRBV4-3	TRBJ2-7	CASSQAGPTTYEQYF	TGCGCCAGCAGCCAAGCGGGGCCGACGACCTACGAGCAGTACTTC
-	-	TRBV30	TRBJ1-3	CAWSLTGNTIYF	TGTGCCTGGAGTCTAACTGGAAACACCATATATTTT
-	TRBD2	TRBV4-1	TRBJ2-2	CASSRDPGLASAGELFF	TGCGCCAGCAGCCGAGACCCGGGACTAGCTTCCGCCGGGGAGCTGTTTTTT
-	-	TRBV6-1	TRBJ2-1	CASSAIAVIPYNEQFF	TGTGCCAGCAGTGCAATAGCGGTGATACCCTACAATGAGCAGTTCTTC
-	TRBD2	TRBV7-8	TRBJ2-7	CASSPGLAGISPYEQYF	TGTGCCAGCAGCCCAGGACTAGCGGGAATCTCTCCCTACGAGCAGTACTTC
-	-	TRBV11-2	TRBJ1-5	CASSLGSGGNQPQHF	TGTGCCAGCAGCTTAGGGTCAGGGGGCAATCAGCCCCAGCATTTT
-	-	TRBV28	TRBJ1-4	CASGAEANEKLFF	TGTGCCAGCGGGGCCGAGGCTAATGAAAAACTGTTTTTT
-	-	TRBV6-1	TRBJ1-1	CASRQGLTEAFF	TGTGCCAGCAGGCAGGGACTCACTGAAGCTTTCTTT
-	-	TRBV19	TRBJ2-6	CACRDVLRANVLTF	TGTGCCTGTCGTGACGTCCTTCGAGCCAACGTCCTGACTTTC
-	TRBD1	TRBV6-1	TRBJ1-6	CASSRTGMDSPLHF	TGTGCCAGCAGTAGGACAGGGATGGATTCACCCCTCCACTTT
-	-	TRBV9	TRBJ2-3	CASSVAPAQGTQYF	TGTGCCAGCAGCGTAGCCCCCGCACAGGGTACGCAGTATTTT
-	TRBD1	TRBV7-9	TRBJ1-1	CASSLGQLNTEAFF	TGTGCCAGCAGCCTGGGACAGCTGAACACTGAAGCTTTCTTT
-	-	TRBV20-1	TRBJ2-5	CSAEAQETQYF	TGCAGTGCTGAGGCCCAAGAGACCCAGTACTTC
once	-	TRBV2	TRBJ2-5	CASGGLGAGQETQYF	TGTGCCAGCGGGGGGCTCGGAGCGGGGCAAGAGACCCAGTACTTC
-	-	TRBV30	TRBJ2-7	CAWSVSGVEQYF	TGTGCCTGGAGTGTAAGTGGGGTCGAGCAGTACTTC
-	-	TRBV29-1	TRBJ2-7	CSVEPDNSYEQYF	TGCAGCGTTGAACCGGACAACTCCTACGAGCAGTACTTC
-	TRBD1	TRBV6-6	TRBJ2-5	CASSYETGTGREQYF	TGTGCCAGCAGTTACGAGACCGGGACAGGGAGGGAGCAGTACTTC
once	-	TRBV28	TRBJ2-3	CASSFGLEPDTQYF	TGTGCCAGCAGTTTTGGGCTGGAACCAGATACGCAGTATTTT
-	-	TRBV9	TRBJ2-1	CASSVLSRQAVGEQFF	TGTGCCAGCAGCGTACTTTCGCGGCAGGCGGTGGGTGAGCAGTTCTTC
-	-	TRBV21-1	TRBJ1-5	CASSLTNRDRSVYSNQPQHF	TGTGCCAGCAGCTTGACCAACCGGGACAGGTCTGTCTATAGCAATCAGCCCCAGCATTTT
few	TRBD1	TRBV28	TRBJ2-7	CASSGEPGQYSYEQYF	TGTGCCAGCAGTGGCGAACCGGGACAGTACTCCTACGAGCAGTACTTC
-	-	TRBV28	TRBJ1-2	CASSFERGGYTF	TGTGCCAGCAGTTTTGAGAGGGGCGGCTACACCTTC
-	TRBD2	TRBV10-3	TRBJ2-1	CAIRDSGGANEQFF	TGTGCCATCAGAGATAGCGGGGGGGCGAATGAGCAGTTCTTC
few	TRBD1	TRBV7-9	TRBJ1-2	CASSPQGVDGYTF	TGTGCCAGCAGCCCACAGGGGGTAGATGGCTACACCTTC
-	-	TRBV7-2	TRBJ2-5	CASSLTGLGQETQYF	TGTGCCAGCAGCTTAACCGGACTCGGCCAAGAGACCCAGTACTTC
-	-	TRBV18	TRBJ2-5	CASSEGQQETQYF	TGTGCCAGCTCAGAGGGACAACAAGAGACCCAGTACTTC
-	-	TRBV19	TRBJ2-7	CASSRAGGGEQYF	TGTGCCAGTAGTAGGGCCGGGGGAGGCGAGCAGTACTTC
-	-	TRBV2	TRBJ1-4	CASSNSGSAAEKLFF	TGTGCCAGCAGTAATTCAGGGAGCGCGGCAGAAAAACTGTTTTTT
-	-	TRBV6-1	TRBJ1-1	CASSDGGLGAFF	TGTGCCAGCAGTGATGGGGGCTTGGGGGCTTTCTTT
-	-	TRBV5-4	TRBJ1-1	CASSLPQSNTEAFF	TGTGCCAGCAGCTTGCCCCAGTCGAACACTGAAGCTTTCTTT